This entry describes one TCR beta chain. The data stem from a study of blood T cell repertoires in COVID-19. Study at large: The United States, Italy and Spain provided the acute and convalescent COVID-19 samples.

Germline trimming cut 3 bases from V and 4 bases from J; bases unmatched to any gene: 7. Germline V gene lookup returns CDR1 DFQATT and CDR2 SNEGSKA (reference sequence). The CDR3 consists of 14 residues. Participant age was about 18 to 89 years, and participants resided in fewer than 25 US areas. Sequencing used immunoSEQ multiplex PCR; TCRdb keeps in-frame clones, though not all of them. The sample shows 360,000 or so clones, under 85% of them seen only once. The V and J genes are TRBV20-1 and TRBJ1-1, with TRBD1 matching 8 bases. This receptor was taken from a woman between 50 and 59 years old who had recovered from COVID-19. Material for sequencing was PBMCs or T cells enriched from blood (not recorded which). CDR3 residues: CSASQDRVGTEAFF. As DNA, the CDR3 is TGCAGTGCTAGTCAGGACAGGGTCGGCACTGAAGCTTTCTTT.